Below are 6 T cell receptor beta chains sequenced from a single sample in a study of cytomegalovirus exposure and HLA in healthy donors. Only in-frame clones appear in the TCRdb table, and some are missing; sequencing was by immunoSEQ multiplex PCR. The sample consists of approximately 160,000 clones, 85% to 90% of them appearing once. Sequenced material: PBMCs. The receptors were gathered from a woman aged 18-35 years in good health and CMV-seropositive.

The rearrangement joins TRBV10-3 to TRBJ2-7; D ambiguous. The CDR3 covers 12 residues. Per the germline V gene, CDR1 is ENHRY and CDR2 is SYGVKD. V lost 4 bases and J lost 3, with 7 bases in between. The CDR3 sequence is CAISAEIYEQYF. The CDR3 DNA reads TGTGCCATCAGTGCTGAGATCTACGAGCAGTACTTC.

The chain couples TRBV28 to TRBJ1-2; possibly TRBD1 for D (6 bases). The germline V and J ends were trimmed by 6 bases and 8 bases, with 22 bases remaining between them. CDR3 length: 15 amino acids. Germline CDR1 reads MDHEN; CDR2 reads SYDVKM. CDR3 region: CASSLGGLGREGYTF. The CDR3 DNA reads TGTGCCAGCAGCTTAGGGGGGTTGGGGAGAGAAGGCTACACCTTC.

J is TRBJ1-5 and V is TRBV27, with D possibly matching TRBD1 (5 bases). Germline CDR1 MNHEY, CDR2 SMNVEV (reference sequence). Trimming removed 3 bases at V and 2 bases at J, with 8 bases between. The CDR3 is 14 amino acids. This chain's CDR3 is CASSFQGGNQPQHF. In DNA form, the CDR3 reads TGTGCCAGCAGTTTCCAGGGTGGCAATCAGCCCCAGCATTTT.

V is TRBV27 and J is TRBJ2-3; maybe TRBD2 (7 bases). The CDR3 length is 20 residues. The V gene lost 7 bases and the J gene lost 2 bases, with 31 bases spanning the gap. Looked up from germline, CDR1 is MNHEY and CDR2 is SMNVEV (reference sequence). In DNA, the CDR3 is TGTGCCAGCAAGGTTGTCTTGGGGGGCCAGCGGGACCCGCTCACAGATACGCAGTATTTT. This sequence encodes CASKVVLGGQRDPLTDTQYF.

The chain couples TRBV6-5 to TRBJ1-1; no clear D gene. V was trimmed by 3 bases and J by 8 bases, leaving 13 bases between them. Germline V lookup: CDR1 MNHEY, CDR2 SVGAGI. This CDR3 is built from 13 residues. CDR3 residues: CASSYGGSLEAFF. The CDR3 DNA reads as TGTGCCAGCAGTTATGGTGGGAGTTTAGAAGCTTTCTTT.

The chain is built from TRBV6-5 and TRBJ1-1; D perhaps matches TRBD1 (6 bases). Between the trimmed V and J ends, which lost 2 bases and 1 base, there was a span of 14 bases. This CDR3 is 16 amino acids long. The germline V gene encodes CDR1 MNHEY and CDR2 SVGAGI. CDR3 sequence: CASSYQTGEANTEAFF. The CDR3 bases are TGTGCCAGCAGTTACCAGACAGGAGAAGCGAACACTGAAGCTTTCTTT.